This T cell receptor (beta chain) was recovered during a study of human T cells and chemical hapten exposure. The CDR3 has 17 amino acids. After removal of 3 bases from V and 9 bases from J, the junction contained 12 bases not matched to a gene. CDR1 is MNHEY and CDR2 is SMNVEV in the germline V gene (reference sequence). This clonotype was seen more than once but under ten times. The library labeled individual cDNA molecules by adding unique molecular identifiers to them. TCRdb processed the RACE reads anew with MiXCR; each CDR3 protein has one entry. The sample records fewer than 350,000 distinct CDR3 sequences, around 7% being singletons. Specified time point: pre-sensitization, week 0. The treatment is: therapeutic diphenylcyclopropenone sensitization with weekly scalp DPC. Blood draws preceded each patch test application. Alopecia patients, 18 to 70 years old and DPC-suitable, served as donors.

The clonotype was recovered from a man aged 18 to 29 with alopecia areata. Some clones in this sample may be carry-over from other donors' samples. J is TRBJ1-5 and V is TRBV27, with TRBD1 matching over 12 bases. Sequencing was performed on whole blood, taken in connection with sensitization to the hapten diphenylcyclopropenone (DPC). CDR3 sequence (DNA): TGTGCCAGCAGTTTGAGGGGGACAGGGGGCTTTCTTTTGCCCCAGCATTTT. This codes for CASSLRGTGGFLLPQHF.